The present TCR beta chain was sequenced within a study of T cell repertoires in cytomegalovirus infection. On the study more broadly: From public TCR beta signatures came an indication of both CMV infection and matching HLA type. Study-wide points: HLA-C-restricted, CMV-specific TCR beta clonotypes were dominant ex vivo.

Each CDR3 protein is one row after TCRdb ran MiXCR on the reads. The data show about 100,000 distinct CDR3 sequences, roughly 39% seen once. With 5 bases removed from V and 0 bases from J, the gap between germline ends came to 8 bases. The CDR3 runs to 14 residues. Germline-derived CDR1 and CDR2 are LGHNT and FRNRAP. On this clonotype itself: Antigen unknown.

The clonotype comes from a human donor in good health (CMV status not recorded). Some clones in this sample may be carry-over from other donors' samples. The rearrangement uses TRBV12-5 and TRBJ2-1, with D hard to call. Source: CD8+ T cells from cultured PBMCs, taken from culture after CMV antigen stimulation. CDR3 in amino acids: CASGPGFSYNEQFF. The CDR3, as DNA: TGTGCTAGTGGTCCGGGTTTCTCCTACAATGAGCAGTTCTTC.